This T cell receptor (beta chain) is from a study of vaccination effects on CD4 cells after COVID-19. Trimming stripped 4 bases from V and 4 bases from J, with 8 bases between. Germline V gives CDR1 SGHAT, CDR2 FQNNGV. The CDR3 extends over 14 amino acids. Overall study findings and caveats: Clones arising from infection and from vaccination showed marked clonal contraction late after vaccination. Limitations: small convalescent group and missing early post-infection timepoints.

Isolating CD4+ T cells followed around nine days of culture. A half-medium replacement with IL-2 medium was carried out on days 3 and 7. Turning to this clone: Antigen specificity is unknown.

Libraries were prepared by immunoSEQ multiplex PCR; TCRdb keeps only in-frame clonotypes and omits some of them. The profile shows 37,000 or so clones, approximately 67% of them singletons. The sample in question was CD4+ T cells from PBMCs cultured without peptide, obtained before COVID-19 vaccination. The sequence came from a human donor who received a COVID-19 vaccine. The chain combines TRBV11-2 with TRBJ1-6; D is unclear. CDR3 bases: TGTGCCAGCAGCTCGTCCAAATATAATTCACCCCTCCACTTT. This codes for CASSSSKYNSPLHF.